The clone carrying this T cell receptor beta chain has a count of ten or more. Its cognate antigen is unknown. The entry originates in a study of T cell repertoires in cytomegalovirus infection. Turning to the study itself: Indications came from public TCR beta signatures; they pointed to CMV infection and to a matching HLA type. General observations from the study: CMV carriers having the relevant HLA were flagged by cumulative public TCR beta family frequency. The ex vivo response was dominated by HLA-C-restricted CMV-specific TCR beta clonotypes.

TCRdb re-analysed the reads in MiXCR, keeping a single row per CDR3 protein. This table holds around 630,000 distinct CDR3 sequences, 24% found once. V gave up 0 bases and J gave up 7 bases, with 4 bases separating them. In germline, CDR1 is LNHNV, CDR2 YYDKDF (reference sequence). CDR3 length: 12 residues. The chain recombines TRBV15 with TRBJ2-1; D gene ambiguous. The TCR comes from a human donor in good health (CMV status not recorded). Some clones in this sample may be carry-over from other donors' samples. The sequenced sample was CD8+ T cells from PBMCs. The CDR3 nucleotides read TGTGCCACCAGCAGAGACTCGAATGAGCAGTTCTTC. It encodes CATSRDSNEQFF. Filled out from reference TRBV15 and TRBJ2-1, the complete variable domain reads DAMVIQNPRYQVTQFGKPVTLSCSQTLNHNVMYWYQQKSSQAPKLLFHYYDKDFNNEADTPDNFQSRRPNTSFCFLDIRSPGLGDTAMYLCATSRDSNEQFFGPGTRLTVL.